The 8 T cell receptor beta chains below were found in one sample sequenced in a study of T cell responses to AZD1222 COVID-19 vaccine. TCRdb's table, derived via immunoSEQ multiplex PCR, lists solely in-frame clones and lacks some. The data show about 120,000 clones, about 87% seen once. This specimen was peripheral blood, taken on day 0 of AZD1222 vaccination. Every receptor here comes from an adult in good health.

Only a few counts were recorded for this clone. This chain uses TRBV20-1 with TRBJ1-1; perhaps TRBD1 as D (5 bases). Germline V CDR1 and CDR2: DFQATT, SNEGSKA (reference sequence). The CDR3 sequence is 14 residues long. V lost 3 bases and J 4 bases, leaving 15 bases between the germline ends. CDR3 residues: CSASWGESRTEAFF. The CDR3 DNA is TGCAGTGCTAGTTGGGGGGAATCACGCACTGAAGCTTTCTTT.

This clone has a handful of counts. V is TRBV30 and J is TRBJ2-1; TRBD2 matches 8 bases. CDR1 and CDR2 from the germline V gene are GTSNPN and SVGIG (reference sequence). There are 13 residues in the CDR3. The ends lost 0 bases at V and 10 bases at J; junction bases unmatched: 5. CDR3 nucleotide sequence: TGTGCCTGGAGTGTCCTAGCGGGTCGAGAGCAGTTCTTC. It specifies CAWSVLAGREQFF.

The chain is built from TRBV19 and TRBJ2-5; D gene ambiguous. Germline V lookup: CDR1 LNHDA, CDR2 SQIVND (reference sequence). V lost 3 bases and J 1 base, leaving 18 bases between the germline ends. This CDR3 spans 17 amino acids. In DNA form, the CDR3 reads TGTGCCAGTAGTATTGGGGTTGCGCCAGCGACCCAAGAGACCCAGTACTTC. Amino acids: CASSIGVAPATQETQYF.

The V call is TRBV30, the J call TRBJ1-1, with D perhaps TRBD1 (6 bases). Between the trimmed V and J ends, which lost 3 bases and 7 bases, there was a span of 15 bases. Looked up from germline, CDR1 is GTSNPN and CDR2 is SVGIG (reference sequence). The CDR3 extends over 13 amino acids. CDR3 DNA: TGTGCCTGGAGCGCATGGGGGGGCGGTGAAGCTTTCTTT. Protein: CAWSAWGGGEAFF. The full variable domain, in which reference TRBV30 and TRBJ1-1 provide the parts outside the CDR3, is SQTIHQWPATLVQPVGSPLSLECTVEGTSNPNLYWYRQAAGRGLQLLFYSVGIGQISSEVPQNLSASRPQDRQFILSSKKLLLSDSGFYLCAWSAWGGGEAFFGQGTRLTVV.

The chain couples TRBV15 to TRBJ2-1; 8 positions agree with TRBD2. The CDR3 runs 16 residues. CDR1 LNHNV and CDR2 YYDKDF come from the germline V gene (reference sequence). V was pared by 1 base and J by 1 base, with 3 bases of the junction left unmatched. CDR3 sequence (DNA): TGTGCCACCAGCAGAGCTGGCGGGGGGTCCTACAATGAGCAGTTCTTC. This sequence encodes CATSRAGGGSYNEQFF.

CDR3 in DNA: TGCGCCAGCAGTACGGCCGGGGAGACTGAAGCTTTCTTT. Protein product: CASSTAGETEAFF. The gene calls are TRBV5-1 and TRBJ1-1; no clear D. The CDR3 totals 13 residues. In germline, CDR1 is SGHRS, CDR2 YFSETQ. V was cut by 5 bases and J by 5 bases, with 13 bases left in between.

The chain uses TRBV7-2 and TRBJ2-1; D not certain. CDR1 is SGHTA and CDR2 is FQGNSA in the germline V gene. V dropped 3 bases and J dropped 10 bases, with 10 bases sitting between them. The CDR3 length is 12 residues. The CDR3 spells CASSFYREEQFF. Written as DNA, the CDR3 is TGTGCCAGCAGCTTTTATAGAGAAGAGCAGTTCTTC.

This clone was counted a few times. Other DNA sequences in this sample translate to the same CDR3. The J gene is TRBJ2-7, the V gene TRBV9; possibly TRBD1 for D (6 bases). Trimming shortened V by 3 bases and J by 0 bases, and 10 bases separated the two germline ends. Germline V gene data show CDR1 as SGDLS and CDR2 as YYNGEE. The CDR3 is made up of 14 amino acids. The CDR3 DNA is TGTGCCAGCAGCGCGACAGGTGGCTCCTACGAGCAGTACTTC. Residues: CASSATGGSYEQYF.